This T cell receptor beta chain was retrieved from a study of blood T cell repertoires in COVID-19. Whole-study context: The origin of the acute and convalescent COVID-19 samples was the United States, Italy and Spain.

This clone was detected only once. Per the original methods: Amplified reference gene primers provided the basis for estimating nucleated cell counts. Only in-frame clones appear in the TCRdb table, and some are missing; sequencing was by immunoSEQ multiplex PCR. D and trimming come from the DNA, and the V and J calls and clone size come from that table. In the table there are about 58,000 clones, around 89% of which are singletons. The CDR3 is 13 residues long. The ends were cut back, 2 bases at V and 1 base at J, with 5 bases in the middle. In germline, CDR1 is LGHDT, CDR2 YNNKEL (reference sequence).

Material: peripheral blood. The receptor comes from a woman aged 60-70 years with active COVID-19. The chain is built from TRBV3-1 (or the pseudogene TRBV3-2) and TRBJ1-2; D is unresolved. The CDR3 coding sequence is TGTGCCAGCAGCCAACTGTTTAACTATGGCTACACCTTC. Translation gives CASSQLFNYGYTF.